Each of the 11 T cell receptor beta chains below was sequenced from the same sample in a study of T cell responses to AZD1222 COVID-19 vaccine. Sequencing used immunoSEQ multiplex PCR; TCRdb keeps in-frame clones, though not all of them. This sample yields 65,000 to 100,000 clones, of which more than 70% are seen a single time; 20% to 25% belongs to the top ten. The starting material was peripheral blood, obtained on day 0 of AZD1222 vaccination. The receptors shown here come from an adult in good health.

The chain carries TRBV27 and TRBJ1-6, with 7 nucleotides matching TRBD1. This CDR3 contains 17 residues. CDR1 is MNHEY, CDR2 SMNVEV, per germline (reference sequence). With 3 bases clipped from V and 10 bases from J, the junction kept 15 bases outside the gene matches. The CDR3 DNA reads as TGTGCCAGCAGTTTTATTAGTCCAGGGGGGCTTGGGTCACCCCTCCACTTT. Translated: CASSFISPGGLGSPLHF.

This chain connects TRBV6-5 to TRBJ1-5; TRBD1 matches at 8 bases. J was trimmed by 2 bases and V by 6 bases; bases with no gene match: 6. The CDR3 is 15 amino acids. The germline gives CDR1 MNHEY, CDR2 SVGAGI. The CDR3 nucleotides are TGTGCCAGCAGGGACAGGGTCTCGGGCAATCAGCCCCAGCATTTT. As protein: CASRDRVSGNQPQHF.

This clone was found a few times. The rearrangement joins TRBV6-1 to TRBJ1-2; no clear D gene. The germline V gene has CDR1 MNHNS and CDR2 SASEGT. V was trimmed by 2 bases and J by 3 bases, leaving 19 bases between them. There are 17 residues in the CDR3. For the CDR3, the DNA is TGTGCCAGCAGTGAAATCTCCGGATCCTTTCTAGACTATGGCTACACCTTC. Translation gives CASSEISGSFLDYGYTF.

There are a few counts of this clone. The rearrangement links TRBV6-2 or TRBV6-3 to TRBJ1-6; D is uncertain. The CDR3 covers 14 residues. From germline, CDR1 is MNHEY and CDR2 SVGEGT. Trimming shortened V by 6 bases and J by 9 bases, and 15 bases separated the two germline ends. DNA for the CDR3: TGTGCCAGCAGCCGCCGAGTGCTGATTTCACCCCTCCACTTT. Amino acids: CASSRRVLISPLHF.

A few counts support this clone. The chain couples TRBV7-8 to TRBJ1-6, with D perhaps TRBD1 (5 bases). This CDR3 has 15 amino acids. Germline CDR1 SGHVS, CDR2 FQNEAQ. V lost 1 base to trimming and J lost 8 bases, with 12 bases between them. CDR3 nucleotides: TGTGCCAGCAGCTTAGTCAGGGAGAGTTATTCACCCCTCCACTTT. Protein product: CASSLVRESYSPLHF.

The table lists this clone with a count of one. The gene calls are TRBV6-5 and TRBJ2-7; D perhaps matches TRBD2 (6 bases). The CDR3 extends over 15 amino acids. CDR1 is MNHEY, CDR2 SVGAGI, per germline. Trimming shortened V by 0 bases and J by 0 bases, and 9 bases separated the two germline ends. Written as DNA, the CDR3 is TGTGCCAGCAGTTACTCAGCGGGTAGCTCCTACGAGCAGTACTTC. Translated: CASSYSAGSSYEQYF.

In DNA, the CDR3 is TGCGCCAGCAGCCCCCGCGGGGGGCCGGAGACCCAGTACTTC. Translation gives CASSPRGGPETQYF. V and J are TRBV5-1 and TRBJ2-5; 8 bases match TRBD2. The trim removed 4 bases at V and 5 bases at J, leaving 7 bases unmatched. The CDR3 covers 14 residues. Per germline, CDR1 SGHRS and CDR2 YFSETQ.

The V call is TRBV3-1 (or the pseudogene TRBV3-2), the J call TRBJ2-5, with 13 bases that match TRBD2. The CDR3 runs 17 residues. J was trimmed by 6 bases and V by 3 bases; bases with no gene match: 10. CDR1 and CDR2 from the germline V gene are LGHDT and YNNKEL (reference sequence). DNA for the CDR3: TGTGCCAGCAGCCAGTCGGGGACTAGCGGGATTGGAAAGACCCAGTACTTC. Translating gives CASSQSGTSGIGKTQYF.

Comments on this clone: The sample holds other DNA sequences that translate to the same CDR3. This chain uses TRBV10-3 with TRBJ1-5, with D maybe TRBD1 (5 bases). The CDR3 loop spans 15 amino acids. V was pared by 0 bases and J by 1 base, with 7 bases between. CDR1 ENHRY and CDR2 SYGVKD come from the germline V gene. CDR3: CAISESGGSNQPQHF. CDR3 sequence (DNA): TGTGCCATCAGTGAGTCTGGGGGGAGCAATCAGCCCCAGCATTTT.

This sequence joins TRBV29-1 and TRBJ2-7; maybe TRBD1 (5 bases). Trimming pared 3 bases from V and 2 bases from J, leaving 14 bases between. Germline V gives CDR1 SQVTM, CDR2 ANQGSEA. This CDR3 comprises 14 residues. The CDR3 DNA reads as TGCAGCGTTGATATAACAGGCTATACCTACGAGCAGTACTTC. The encoded protein is CSVDITGYTYEQYF.

The V gene is TRBV4-2, the J gene TRBJ2-1, with unresolved D. The V end was cut by 0 bases, the J end by 6 bases, with 9 bases between. CDR1 and CDR2 from the germline V gene are LGHNA and YNFKEQ. This CDR3 region has 14 residues. CDR3 DNA sequence: TGTGCCAGCAGCCAAGATCTGTCATTCAATGAGCAGTTCTTC. It yields the protein CASSQDLSFNEQFF.